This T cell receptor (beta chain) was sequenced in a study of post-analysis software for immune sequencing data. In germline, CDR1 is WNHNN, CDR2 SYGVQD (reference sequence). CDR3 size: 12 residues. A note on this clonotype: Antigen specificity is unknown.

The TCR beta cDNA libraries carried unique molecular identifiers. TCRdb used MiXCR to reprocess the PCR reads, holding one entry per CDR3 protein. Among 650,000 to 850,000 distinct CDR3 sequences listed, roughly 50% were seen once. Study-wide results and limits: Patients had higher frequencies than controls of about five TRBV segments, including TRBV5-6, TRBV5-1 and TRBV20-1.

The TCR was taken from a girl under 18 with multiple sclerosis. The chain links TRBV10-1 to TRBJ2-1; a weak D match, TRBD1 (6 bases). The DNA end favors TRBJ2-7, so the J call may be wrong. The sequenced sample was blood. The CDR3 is CASSPGRGEQYF. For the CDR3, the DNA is TGCGCCAGCAGCCCCGGCAGGGGCGAGCAGTACTTC.